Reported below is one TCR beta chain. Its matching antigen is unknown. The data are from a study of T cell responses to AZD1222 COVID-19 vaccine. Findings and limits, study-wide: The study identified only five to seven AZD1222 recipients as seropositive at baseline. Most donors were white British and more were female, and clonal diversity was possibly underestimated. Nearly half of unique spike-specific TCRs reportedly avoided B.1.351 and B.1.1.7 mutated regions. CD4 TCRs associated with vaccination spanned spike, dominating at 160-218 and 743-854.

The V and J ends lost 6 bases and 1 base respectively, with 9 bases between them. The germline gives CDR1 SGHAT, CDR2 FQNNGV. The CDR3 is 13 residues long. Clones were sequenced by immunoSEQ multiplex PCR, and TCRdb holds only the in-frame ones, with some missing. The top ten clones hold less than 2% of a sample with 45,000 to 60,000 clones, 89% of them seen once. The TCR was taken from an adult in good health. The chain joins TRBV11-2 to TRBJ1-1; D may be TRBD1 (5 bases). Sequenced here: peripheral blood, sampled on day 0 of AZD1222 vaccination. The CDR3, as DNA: TGTGCCAGCAGAAGAGGACAGAACACTGAAGCTTTCTTT. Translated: CASRRGQNTEAFF.